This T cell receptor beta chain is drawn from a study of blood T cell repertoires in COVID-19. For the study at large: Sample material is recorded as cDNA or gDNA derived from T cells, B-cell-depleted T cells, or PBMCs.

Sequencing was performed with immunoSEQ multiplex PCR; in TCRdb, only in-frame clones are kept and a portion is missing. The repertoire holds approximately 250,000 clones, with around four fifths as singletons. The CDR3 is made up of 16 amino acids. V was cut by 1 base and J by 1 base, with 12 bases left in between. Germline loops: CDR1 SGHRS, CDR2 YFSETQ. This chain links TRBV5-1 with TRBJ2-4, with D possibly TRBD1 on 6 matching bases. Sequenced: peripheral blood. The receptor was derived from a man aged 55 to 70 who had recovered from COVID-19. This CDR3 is CASSLSQGGAKNIQYF. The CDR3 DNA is TGCGCCAGCAGCTTGTCACAGGGTGGGGCCAAAAACATTCAGTACTTC.